This T cell receptor beta chain was recovered during a study of cytomegalovirus exposure and HLA in healthy donors. Across the study: Early on, a data release was issued that held roughly 80 million unique TCRs from HLA-typed donors.

The CDR3 runs to 13 residues. Trimming took 7 bases from V and 2 from J, leaving 9 bases between them. In germline, CDR1 is SNHLY, CDR2 FYNNEI. Points on this clone: Antigen unknown.

Study outcomes and limitations: Later analysis showed TCR association rates varying by HLA locus, highest for DRB1 and lowest for HLA-C.

In the PCR, 60 Vbeta and 13 Jbeta primers were used. Generated by immunoSEQ multiplex PCR, the TCRdb table keeps only in-frame clones and is missing some. The sample includes about 160,000 clones, about three quarters of them seen just once. This receptor was identified in a man younger than 35 in good health and CMV-seropositive. The chain is built from TRBV2 and TRBJ2-1; tentatively, D is TRBD2 (6 bases). Sequenced material: PBMCs. The CDR3 DNA is TGTGCCAGCAACCCTAGCGCCTACAATGAGCAGTTCTTC. Translation gives CASNPSAYNEQFF. Supplemented by reference TRBV2 and TRBJ2-1, the full variable domain reads EPEVTQTPSHQVTQMGQEVILRCVPISNHLYFYWYRQILGQKVEFLVSFYNNEISEKSEIFDDQFSVERPDGSNFTLKIRSTKLEDSAMYFCASNPSAYNEQFFGPGTRLTVL.